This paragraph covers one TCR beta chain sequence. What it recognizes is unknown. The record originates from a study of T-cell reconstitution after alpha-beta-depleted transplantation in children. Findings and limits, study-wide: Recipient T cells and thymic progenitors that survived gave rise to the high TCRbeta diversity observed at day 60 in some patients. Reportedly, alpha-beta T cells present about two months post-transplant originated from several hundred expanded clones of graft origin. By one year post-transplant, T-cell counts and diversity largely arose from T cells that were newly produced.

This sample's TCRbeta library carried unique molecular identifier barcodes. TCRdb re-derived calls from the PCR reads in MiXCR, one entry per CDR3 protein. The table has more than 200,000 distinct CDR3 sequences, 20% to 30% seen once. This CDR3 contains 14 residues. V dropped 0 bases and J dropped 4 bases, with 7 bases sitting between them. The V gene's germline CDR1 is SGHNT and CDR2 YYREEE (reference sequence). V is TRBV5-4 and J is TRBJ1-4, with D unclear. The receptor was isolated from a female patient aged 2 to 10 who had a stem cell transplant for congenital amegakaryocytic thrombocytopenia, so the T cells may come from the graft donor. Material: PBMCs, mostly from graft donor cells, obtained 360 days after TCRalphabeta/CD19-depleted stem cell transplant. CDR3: CASSLGRFNEKLFF. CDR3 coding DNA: TGTGCCAGCAGCTTGGGACGTTTTAATGAAAAACTGTTTTTT.